This T cell receptor (beta chain) was observed in a study of blood T cell repertoires in COVID-19. This clone was seen more than once but under ten times. Patients of the Seattle cohort, enrolled during active infection, were followed longitudinally. This CDR3 has 18 amino acids. Trimming at V came to 5 bases and at J to 0 bases, leaving 13 bases not matched to a gene. The germline gives CDR1 SEHNR, CDR2 FQNEAQ (reference sequence). Only in-frame clones appear in the TCRdb table, and some are missing; sequencing was by immunoSEQ multiplex PCR. In the table there are approximately 290,000 clones, just over 90% of which are singletons.

Sequencing was performed on peripheral blood. The origin of this receptor is a woman aged 30 to 39 with COVID-19, enrolled during active disease. The chain joins TRBV7-9 to TRBJ2-7; 10 bases fit TRBD2. The DNA for the CDR3 is TGTGCCAGCAGCGAAATGCCATTTAGCGGGAGGCGCTCCTACGAGCAGTACTTC. Translation gives CASSEMPFSGRRSYEQYF.